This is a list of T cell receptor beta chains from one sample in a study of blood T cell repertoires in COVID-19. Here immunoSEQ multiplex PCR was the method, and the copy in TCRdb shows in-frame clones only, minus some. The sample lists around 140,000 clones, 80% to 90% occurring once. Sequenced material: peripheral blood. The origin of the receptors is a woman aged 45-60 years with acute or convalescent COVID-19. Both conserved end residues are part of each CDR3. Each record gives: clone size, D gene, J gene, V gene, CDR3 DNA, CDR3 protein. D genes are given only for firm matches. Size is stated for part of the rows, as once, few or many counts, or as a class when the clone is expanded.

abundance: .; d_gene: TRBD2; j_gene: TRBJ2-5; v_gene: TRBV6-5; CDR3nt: TGTGCCAGCAGTTACGGGGCGGGAGGGCCTCAAGAGACCCAGTACTTC; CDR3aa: CASSYGAGGPQETQYF
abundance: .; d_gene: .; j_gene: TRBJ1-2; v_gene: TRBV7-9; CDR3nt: TGTGCCAGCAGCCCGAGGACAACCATTAACTATGGCTACACCTTC; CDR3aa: CASSPRTTINYGYTF
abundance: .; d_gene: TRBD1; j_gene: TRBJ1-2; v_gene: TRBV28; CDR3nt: TGTGCCAGCAGTAGCGGGACAGGGCTAATCAATGGCTACACCTTC; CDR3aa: CASSSGTGLINGYTF
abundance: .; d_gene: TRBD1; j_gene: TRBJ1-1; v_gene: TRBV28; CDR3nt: TGTGCCAGCAGTCTTCTCGGACAGGGCCTAATGAACACTGAAGCTTTCTTT; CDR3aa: CASSLLGQGLMNTEAFF
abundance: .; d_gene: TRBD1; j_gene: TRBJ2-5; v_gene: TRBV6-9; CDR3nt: TGTGCCAGCAACCTCGGGGACAGGGGTGGGGGCACACAAGAGACCCAGTACTTC; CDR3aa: CASNLGDRGGGTQETQYF
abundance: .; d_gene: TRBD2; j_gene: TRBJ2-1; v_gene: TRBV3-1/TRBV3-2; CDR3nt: TGTGCCAGCAGCCAGGGACTAGCGCATGAGCAGTTCTTC; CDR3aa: CASSQGLAHEQFF
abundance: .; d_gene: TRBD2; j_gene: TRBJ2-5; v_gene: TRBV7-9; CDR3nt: TGTGCCAGCAGCCCTGGGACTAGCGGGTTTCAAGAGACCCAGTACTTC; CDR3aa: CASSPGTSGFQETQYF
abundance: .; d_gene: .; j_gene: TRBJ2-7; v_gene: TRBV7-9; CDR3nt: TGTGCCAGCAGCTTGTCGCCTCTCAGGCACGAGCAGTACTTC; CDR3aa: CASSLSPLRHEQYF
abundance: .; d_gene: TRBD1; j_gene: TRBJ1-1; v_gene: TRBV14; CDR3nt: TGTGCCAGCAGCCCTTTGGACAGGGCCGGTGAAGCTTTCTTT; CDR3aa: CASSPLDRAGEAFF
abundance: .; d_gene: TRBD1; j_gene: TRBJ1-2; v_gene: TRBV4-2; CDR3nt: TGTGCCAGCAGCCAGACCGGGACAGGGAAGGGTGGCTACACCTTC; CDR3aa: CASSQTGTGKGGYTF
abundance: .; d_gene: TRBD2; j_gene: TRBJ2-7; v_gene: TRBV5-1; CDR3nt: TGCGCCAGCAGCTTGACTAGCGGGAGTTACGAGCAGTACTTC; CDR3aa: CASSLTSGSYEQYF
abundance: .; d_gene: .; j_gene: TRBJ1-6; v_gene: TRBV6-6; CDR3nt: TGTGCCAGCAGTTACGGGCGGGGAGGAAAGAATTCACCCCTCCACTTT; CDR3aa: CASSYGRGGKNSPLHF
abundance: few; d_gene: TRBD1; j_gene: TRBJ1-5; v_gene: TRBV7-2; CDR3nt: TGTGCCAGCAGCTTAGGGACAGGGAATCAGCCCCAGCATTTT; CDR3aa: CASSLGTGNQPQHF
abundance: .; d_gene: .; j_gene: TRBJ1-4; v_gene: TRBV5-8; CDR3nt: TGTGCCAGCAGCCCGAGGAGAATTACAACTAATGAAAAACTGTTTTTT; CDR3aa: CASSPRRITTNEKLFF
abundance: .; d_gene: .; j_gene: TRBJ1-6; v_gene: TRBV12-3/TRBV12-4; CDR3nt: TGTGCCAGCAGTTTCTTTAATTCACCCCTCCACTTT; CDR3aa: CASSFFNSPLHF
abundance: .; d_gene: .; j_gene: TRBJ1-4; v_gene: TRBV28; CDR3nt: TGTGCCAGCCTCGGGGGTGAAAAACTGTTTTTT; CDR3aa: CASLGGEKLFF
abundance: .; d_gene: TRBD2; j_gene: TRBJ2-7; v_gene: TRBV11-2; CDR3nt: TGTGCCAGCAGCTCCGGACTAGCGGGAGGATCTGATAGCTCCTACGAGCAGTACTTC; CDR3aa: CASSSGLAGGSDSSYEQYF
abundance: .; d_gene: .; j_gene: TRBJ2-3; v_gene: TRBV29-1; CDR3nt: TGCAGCGTTGACCAGCCCCAGGGAACAGATACGCAGTATTTT; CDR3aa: CSVDQPQGTDTQYF
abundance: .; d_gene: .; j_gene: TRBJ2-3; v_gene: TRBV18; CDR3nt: TGTGCCAGCTCACCACGACTAGAGGCGGATACGCAGTATTTT; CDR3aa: CASSPRLEADTQYF
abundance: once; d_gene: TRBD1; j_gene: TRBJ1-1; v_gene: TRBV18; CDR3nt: TGTGCCAGCTCACCGCTACTACTACGACAGGGCGTGAACACTGAAGCTTTCTTT; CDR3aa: CASSPLLLRQGVNTEAFF